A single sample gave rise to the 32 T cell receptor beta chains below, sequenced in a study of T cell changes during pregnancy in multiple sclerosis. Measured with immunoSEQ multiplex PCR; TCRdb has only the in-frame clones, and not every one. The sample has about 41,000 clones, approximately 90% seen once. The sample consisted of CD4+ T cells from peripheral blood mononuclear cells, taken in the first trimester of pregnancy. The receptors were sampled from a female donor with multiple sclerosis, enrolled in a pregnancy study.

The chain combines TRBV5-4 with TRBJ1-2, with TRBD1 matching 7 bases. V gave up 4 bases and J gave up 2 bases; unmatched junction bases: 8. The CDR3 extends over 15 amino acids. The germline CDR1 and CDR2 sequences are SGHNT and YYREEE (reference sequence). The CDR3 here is CASSKGTDGNYGYTF. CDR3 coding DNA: TGTGCCAGCAGCAAAGGGACAGACGGCAACTATGGCTACACCTTC. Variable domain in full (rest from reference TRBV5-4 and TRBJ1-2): ETGVTQSPTHLIKTRGQQVTLRCSSQSGHNTVSWYQQALGQGPQFIFQYYREEENGRGNFPPRFSGLQFPNYSSELNVNALELDDSALYLCASSKGTDGNYGYTFGSGTRLTVV.

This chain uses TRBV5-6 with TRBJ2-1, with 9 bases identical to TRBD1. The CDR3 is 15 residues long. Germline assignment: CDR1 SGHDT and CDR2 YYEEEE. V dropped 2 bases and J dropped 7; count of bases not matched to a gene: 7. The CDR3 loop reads CASSFPGQGKNEQFF. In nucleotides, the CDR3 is TGTGCCAGCAGCTTCCCGGGACAGGGTAAGAATGAGCAGTTCTTC.

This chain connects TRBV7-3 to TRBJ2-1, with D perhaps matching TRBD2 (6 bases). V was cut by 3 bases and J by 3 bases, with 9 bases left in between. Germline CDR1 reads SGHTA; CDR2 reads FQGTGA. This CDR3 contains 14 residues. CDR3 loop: CASSLHGSYNEQFF. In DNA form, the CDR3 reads TGTGCCAGCAGCTTGCACGGGAGCTACAATGAGCAGTTCTTC.

The CDR3 region has the DNA TGTGCCAGCAGACTGGGCAGCTCTGGGGCCAACGTCCTGACTTTC. The encoded protein is CASRLGSSGANVLTF. J is TRBJ2-6 and V is TRBV6-5; D not resolved. Deletions cut 6 bases from V and 0 bases from J, with 9 bases between. The CDR3 loop spans 15 amino acids. Germline-derived CDR1 and CDR2 are MNHEY and SVGAGI.

Here the CDR3 reads CASSLSVLRGTEAFF. The CDR3 coding sequence is TGTGCCAGCAGTTTATCGGTCCTTAGAGGCACTGAAGCTTTCTTT. The rearrangement joins TRBV28 to TRBJ1-1; no definite D call. There are 15 residues in the CDR3. V lost 1 base, J lost 4 bases, and 13 bases lay in between. The germline gives CDR1 MDHEN, CDR2 SYDVKM.

The CDR3 reads CASSLAMTGPGYEQYF. CDR3 nucleotides: TGTGCCAGCAGCTTAGCGATGACAGGGCCCGGGTACGAGCAGTACTTC. V and J are TRBV7-2 and TRBJ2-7; 7 nucleotides line up with TRBD1. V lost 0 bases, J lost 4 bases, and 9 bases stayed unmatched. The CDR3 totals 16 residues. Looked up from germline, CDR1 is SGHTA and CDR2 is FQGNSA. Full variable domain (rest looked up from reference TRBV7-2 and TRBJ2-7): GAGVSQSPSNKVTEKGKDVELRCDPISGHTALYWYRQSLGQGLEFLIYFQGNSAPDKSGLPSDRFSAERTGGSVSTLTIQRTQQEDSAVYLCASSLAMTGPGYEQYFGPGTRLTVT.

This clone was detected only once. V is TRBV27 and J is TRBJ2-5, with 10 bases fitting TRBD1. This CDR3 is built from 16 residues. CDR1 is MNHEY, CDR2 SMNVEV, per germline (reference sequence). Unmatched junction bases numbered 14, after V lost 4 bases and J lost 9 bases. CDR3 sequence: CASSWGAGVGTGAQYF. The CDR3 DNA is TGTGCCAGCAGTTGGGGGGCGGGAGTGGGGACAGGGGCCCAGTACTTC.

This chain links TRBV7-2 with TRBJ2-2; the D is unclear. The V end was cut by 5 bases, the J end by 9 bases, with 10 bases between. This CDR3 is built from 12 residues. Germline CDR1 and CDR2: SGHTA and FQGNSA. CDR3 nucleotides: TGTGCCAGCAGCCCCGAGACACGGGAGCTGTTTTTT. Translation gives CASSPETRELFF.

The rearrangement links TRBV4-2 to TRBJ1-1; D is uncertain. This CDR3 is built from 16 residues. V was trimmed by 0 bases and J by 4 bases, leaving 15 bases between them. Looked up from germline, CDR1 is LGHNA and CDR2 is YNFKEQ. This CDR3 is CASSQDPRVRSTEAFF. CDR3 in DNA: TGTGCCAGCAGCCAAGATCCGAGAGTCCGGAGCACTGAAGCTTTCTTT.

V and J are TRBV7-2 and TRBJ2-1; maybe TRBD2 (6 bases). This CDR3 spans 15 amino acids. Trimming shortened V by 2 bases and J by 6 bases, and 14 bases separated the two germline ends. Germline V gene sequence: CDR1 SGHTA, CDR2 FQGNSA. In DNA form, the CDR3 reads TGTGCCAGCAGCTTAAACCACGGGAGACTCAATGAGCAGTTCTTC. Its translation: CASSLNHGRLNEQFF.

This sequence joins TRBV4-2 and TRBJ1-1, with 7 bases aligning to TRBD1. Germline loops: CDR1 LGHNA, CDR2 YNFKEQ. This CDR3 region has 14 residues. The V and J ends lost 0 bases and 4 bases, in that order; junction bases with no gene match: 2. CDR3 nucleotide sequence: TGTGCCAGCAGCCAAGAATCAGGGGGCACTGAAGCTTTCTTT. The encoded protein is CASSQESGGTEAFF.

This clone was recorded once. As DNA, the CDR3 is TGCGCCAGCAGAAAGACTAGCGGGACCGCGGGGGATACGCAGTATTTT. Its protein is CASRKTSGTAGDTQYF. This chain connects TRBV4-3 to TRBJ2-3, with 11 bases lining up with TRBD2. J was trimmed by 6 bases and V by 6 bases; bases with no gene match: 11. There are 16 residues in the CDR3. The germline V gene encodes CDR1 LGHNA and CDR2 YSLEER.

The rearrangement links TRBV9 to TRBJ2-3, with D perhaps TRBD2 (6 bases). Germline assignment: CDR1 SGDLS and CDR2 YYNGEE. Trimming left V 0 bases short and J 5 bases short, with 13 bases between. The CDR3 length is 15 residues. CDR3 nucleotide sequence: TGTGCCAGCAGCGTAGTCGGGGAGGCGGTAGATACGCAGTATTTT. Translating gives CASSVVGEAVDTQYF.

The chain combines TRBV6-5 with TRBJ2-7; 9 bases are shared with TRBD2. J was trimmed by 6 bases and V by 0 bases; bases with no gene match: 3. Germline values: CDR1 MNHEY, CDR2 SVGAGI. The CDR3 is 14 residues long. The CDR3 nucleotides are TGTGCCAGCAGTTACTCGCGGGAGGGCCGCGAGCAGTACTTC. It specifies CASSYSREGREQYF.

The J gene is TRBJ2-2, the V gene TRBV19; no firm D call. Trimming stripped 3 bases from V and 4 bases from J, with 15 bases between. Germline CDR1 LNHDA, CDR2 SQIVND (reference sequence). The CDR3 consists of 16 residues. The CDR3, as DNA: TGTGCCAGTAGTATTCGAATAGGAGAATCCACCGGGGAGCTGTTTTTT. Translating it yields CASSIRIGESTGELFF.

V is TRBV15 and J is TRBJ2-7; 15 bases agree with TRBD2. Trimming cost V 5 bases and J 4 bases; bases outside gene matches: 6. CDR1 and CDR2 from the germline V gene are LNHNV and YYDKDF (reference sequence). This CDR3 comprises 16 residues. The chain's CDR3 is CATSGGLAGGWYEQYF. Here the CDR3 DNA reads TGTGCCACCAGCGGCGGACTAGCGGGAGGGTGGTACGAGCAGTACTTC.

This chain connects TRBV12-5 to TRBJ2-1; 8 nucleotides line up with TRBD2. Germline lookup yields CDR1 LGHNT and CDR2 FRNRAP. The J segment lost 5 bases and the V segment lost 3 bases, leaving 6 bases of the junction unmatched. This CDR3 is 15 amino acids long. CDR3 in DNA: TGTGCTAGTGGTTTCAGCGGGAGTACCCACAATGAGCAGTTCTTC. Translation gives CASGFSGSTHNEQFF.

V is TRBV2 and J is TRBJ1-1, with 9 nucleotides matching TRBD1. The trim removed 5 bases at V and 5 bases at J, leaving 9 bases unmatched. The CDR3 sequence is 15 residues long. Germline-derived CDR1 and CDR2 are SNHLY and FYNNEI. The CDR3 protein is CASSPGQGRVTEAFF. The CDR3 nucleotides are TGTGCCAGCAGTCCGGGACAGGGAAGAGTAACTGAAGCTTTCTTT.

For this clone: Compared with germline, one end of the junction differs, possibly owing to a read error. CDR3 sequence: CASRGSDNSPLHF. CDR3 nucleotides: TGTGCCAGCAGGGGCTCCGATAATTCACCCCTCCACTTT. The genes are TRBV13 and TRBJ1-6; D gene uncertain. Germline V gene lookup returns CDR1 PRHDT and CDR2 FYEKMQ (reference sequence). This CDR3 has 13 residues.

In DNA, the CDR3 is TGTGCCAGCAGCCTTACGGGACAGAACTATGGCTACACCTTC. It yields the protein CASSLTGQNYGYTF. This chain connects TRBV7-9 to TRBJ1-2; 7 nucleotides agree with TRBD1. The CDR3 is made up of 14 amino acids. Looked up from germline, CDR1 is SEHNR and CDR2 is FQNEAQ (reference sequence). J gave up 2 bases and V 5 bases, and 5 bases lay outside the gene matches.

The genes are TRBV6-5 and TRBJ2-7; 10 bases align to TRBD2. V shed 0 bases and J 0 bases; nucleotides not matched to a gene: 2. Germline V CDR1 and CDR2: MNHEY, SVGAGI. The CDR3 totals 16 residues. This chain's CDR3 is CASSYSRTSGSYEQYF. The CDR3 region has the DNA TGTGCCAGCAGTTACTCGAGGACTAGCGGCTCCTACGAGCAGTACTTC.

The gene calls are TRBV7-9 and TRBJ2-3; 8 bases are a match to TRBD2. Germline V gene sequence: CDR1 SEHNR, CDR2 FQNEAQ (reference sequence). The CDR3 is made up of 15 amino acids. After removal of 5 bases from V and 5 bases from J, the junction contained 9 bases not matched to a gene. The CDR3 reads CASSDPGLGRDTQYF. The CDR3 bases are TGTGCCAGCAGCGATCCGGGACTAGGCCGAGATACGCAGTATTTT.

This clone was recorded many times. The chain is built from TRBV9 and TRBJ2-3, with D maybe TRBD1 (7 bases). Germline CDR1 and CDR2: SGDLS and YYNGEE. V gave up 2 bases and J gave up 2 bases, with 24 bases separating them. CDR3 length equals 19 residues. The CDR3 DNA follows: TGTGCCAGCAGCGTCGCCCCGGGGGTACAGGGGCCTCACACAGATACGCAGTATTTT. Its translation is CASSVAPGVQGPHTDTQYF.

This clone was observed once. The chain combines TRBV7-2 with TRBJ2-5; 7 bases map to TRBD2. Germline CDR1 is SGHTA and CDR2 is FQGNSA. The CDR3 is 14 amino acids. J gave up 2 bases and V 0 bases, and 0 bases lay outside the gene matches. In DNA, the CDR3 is TGTGCCAGCAGCTTAGCGGGAGGGCAAGAGACCCAGTACTTC. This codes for CASSLAGGQETQYF.

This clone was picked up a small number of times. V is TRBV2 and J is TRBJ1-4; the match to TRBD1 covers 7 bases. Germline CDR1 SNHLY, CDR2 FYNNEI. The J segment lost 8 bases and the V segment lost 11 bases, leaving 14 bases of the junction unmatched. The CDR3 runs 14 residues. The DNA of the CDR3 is TGTGCCGGCTCACAGGGGAGGTCCGAGGAAAAACTGTTTTTT. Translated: CAGSQGRSEEKLFF.

CDR3 DNA sequence: TGTGCCAGCAGCGACAGTGGTTCCTACGAGCAGTACTTC. It encodes CASSDSGSYEQYF. The chain joins TRBV2 to TRBJ2-7, with D possibly being TRBD1 (5 bases). Germline CDR1 is SNHLY and CDR2 is FYNNEI. This CDR3 is 13 amino acids long. Trimming cost V 6 bases and J 1 base, with 10 bases left between them.

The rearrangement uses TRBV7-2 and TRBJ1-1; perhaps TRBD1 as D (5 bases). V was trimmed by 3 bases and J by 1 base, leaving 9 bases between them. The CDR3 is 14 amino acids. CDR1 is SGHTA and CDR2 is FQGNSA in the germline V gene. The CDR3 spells CASSLDNKNTEAFF. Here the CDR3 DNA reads TGTGCCAGCAGCTTGGACAATAAGAACACTGAAGCTTTCTTT.

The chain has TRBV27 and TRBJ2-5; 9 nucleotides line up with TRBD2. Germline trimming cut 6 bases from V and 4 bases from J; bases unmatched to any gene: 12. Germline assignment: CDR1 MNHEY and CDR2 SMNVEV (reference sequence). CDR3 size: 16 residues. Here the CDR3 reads CASRSLAGSKGETQYF. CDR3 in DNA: TGTGCCAGCAGATCCCTAGCGGGATCAAAGGGAGAGACCCAGTACTTC.

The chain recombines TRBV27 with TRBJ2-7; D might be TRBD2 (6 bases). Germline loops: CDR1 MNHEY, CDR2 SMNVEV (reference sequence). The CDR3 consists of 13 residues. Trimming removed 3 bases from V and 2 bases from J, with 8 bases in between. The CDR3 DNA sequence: TGTGCCAGCAGTTTTGGGGGGACCTACGAGCAGTACTTC. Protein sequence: CASSFGGTYEQYF.

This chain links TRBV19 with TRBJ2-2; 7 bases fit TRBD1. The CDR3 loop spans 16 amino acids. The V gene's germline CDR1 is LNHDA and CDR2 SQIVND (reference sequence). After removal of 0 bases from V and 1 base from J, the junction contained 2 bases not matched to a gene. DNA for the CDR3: TGTGCCAGTAGTATAGAGCCAGGGGGGAACACCGGGGAGCTGTTTTTT. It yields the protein CASSIEPGGNTGELFF.

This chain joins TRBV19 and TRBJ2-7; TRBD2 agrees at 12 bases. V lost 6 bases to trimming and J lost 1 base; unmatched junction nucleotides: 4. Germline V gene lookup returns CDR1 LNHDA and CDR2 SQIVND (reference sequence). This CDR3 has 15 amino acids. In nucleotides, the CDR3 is TGTGCCAGTAGGACGACTAGCGGGAGTTCCTACGAGCAGTACTTC. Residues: CASRTTSGSSYEQYF. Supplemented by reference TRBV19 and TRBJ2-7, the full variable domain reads DGGITQSPKYLFRKEGQNVTLSCEQNLNHDAMYWYRQDPGQGLRLIYYSQIVNDFQKGDIAEGYSVSREKKESFPLTVTSAQKNPTAFYLCASRTTSGSSYEQYFGPGTRLTVT.

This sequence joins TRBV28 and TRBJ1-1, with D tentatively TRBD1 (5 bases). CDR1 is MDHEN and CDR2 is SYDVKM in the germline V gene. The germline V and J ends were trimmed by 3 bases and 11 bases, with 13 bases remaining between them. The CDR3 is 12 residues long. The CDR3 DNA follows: TGTGCCAGCAGTTTCGACACGGGGGGGGCTTTCTTT. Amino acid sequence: CASSFDTGGAFF. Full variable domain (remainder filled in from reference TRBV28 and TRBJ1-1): DVKVTQSSRYLVKRTGEKVFLECVQDMDHENMFWYRQDPGLGLRLIYFSYDVKMKEKGDIPEGYSVSREKKERFSLILESASTNQTSMYLCASSFDTGGAFFGQGTRLTVV.